The 28 T cell receptor beta chains below were found in one sample sequenced in a study of tumor and adjacent non-tumor tissue in lung cancer. This sample's RNA came from whole unsorted tissue. More than 3 cm separated this lung sample from the edge of the tumor. Three rounds of nested PCR, following a modified ARM-PCR protocol, produced the TCRbeta library. TCRdb reprocessed the multiplex PCR reads with MiXCR, giving one entry per CDR3 protein. The sample contains about 86,000 distinct CDR3 sequences, roughly three quarters of which appear only once. The sequencing sample was made of distant non-tumor lung tissue. The source is a woman aged 50 to 65 with non-small cell lung cancer.

To note about this clonotype: The germline gene is not matched at one end of the junction; a read error may be the cause. CDR3 DNA: TGCGCCAGCAACCAAGATCCCGGACATACATACGAGCAGTACTTC. Translated: CASNQDPGHTYEQYF. The chain joins TRBV4-1 to TRBJ2-7, with D maybe TRBD1 (5 bases). Germline V gene sequence: CDR1 MGHRA, CDR2 YSYEKL. The CDR3 length is 15 residues.

By sample fraction, this clonotype is medium-sized. The rearrangement links TRBV14 to TRBJ2-1, with 13 bases that match TRBD2. V dropped 0 bases and J dropped 12; count of bases not matched to a gene: 2. The CDR3 sequence is 14 residues long. Per germline, CDR1 SGHDN and CDR2 FVKESK. CDR3 sequence: CASSQERLAGGQFF. The CDR3 DNA reads TGTGCCAGCAGCCAAGAACGACTAGCGGGGGGGCAGTTCTTC.

On this clonotype itself: The CDR3 end shows no conserved phenylalanine or tryptophan, and so a read error is likely. The gene calls are TRBV6-1 and TRBJ1-2; 9 positions match TRBD1. The CDR3 loop spans 14 amino acids. Germline V gene data show CDR1 as MNHNS and CDR2 as SASEGT. This chain's CDR3 is CASSENRGLDGYTI. CDR3 in DNA: TGCGCCAGCAGTGAGAACAGGGGGCTGGATGGTTACACCATC.

On this clonotype itself: A much larger clone differs from this one at a single base, so this may be a read error. This chain joins TRBV24-1 and TRBJ2-7; D not certain. Germline V gene data show CDR1 as KGHDR and CDR2 as SFDVKD. The CDR3 contains 14 residues. The V gene lost 1 base and the J gene lost 7 bases, with 13 bases spanning the gap. The CDR3 region is CATSDFRQPKEQYF. DNA for the CDR3: TGTGCCACCAGTGATTTCCGGCAGCCCAAGGAGCAGTACTTC.

This rearrangement joins TRBV6-5 to TRBJ2-3, with a tentative D call TRBD2 (6 bases). CDR3 length: 18 amino acids. V was shortened by 2 bases and J by 3 bases, with 21 bases between the two germline ends. Germline V gene lookup returns CDR1 MNHEY and CDR2 SVGAGI. CDR3: CASSYLWGAVGGTDTQYF. The CDR3 coding sequence is TGTGCCAGCAGTTACCTGTGGGGAGCGGTGGGGGGTACAGATACGCAGTATTTT.

Concerning this clonotype itself: A much larger clonotype is one base distant, so this may be a read error. The DNA of the CDR3 is TGCAGTCCTAGAGATGCACTAGCGGGAGAGACCGGGGAGCTGTTTTTT. This gives the protein CSPRDALAGETGELFF. The chain combines TRBV20-1 with TRBJ2-2; 11 bases match TRBD2. The CDR3 spans 16 residues. Germline values: CDR1 DFQATT, CDR2 SNEGSKA (reference sequence).

This clonotype was observed a handful of times. At one boundary the junction diverges from the germline segment, which might be a read error. The chain combines TRBV4-1 with TRBJ1-5; 10 positions agree with TRBD1. This CDR3 is 15 amino acids long. Germline values: CDR1 MGHRA, CDR2 YSYEKL. This CDR3 reads CASSQGDRGNQPHHF. The CDR3, as DNA: TGCGCTAGCAGCCAAGGGGACAGGGGCAATCAGCCCCACCATTTT.

On this clonotype: A much larger clone sits a single nucleotide away, making a read error possible. The rearrangement joins TRBV30 to TRBJ2-7; a possible D gene is TRBD2 (5 bases). Germline CDR1 GTSNPN, CDR2 SVGIG (reference sequence). CDR3 length: 16 amino acids. The V and J ends lost 4 bases and 1 base respectively, with 20 bases between them. Here the CDR3 reads CAWNPPGGGVSYEQYF. CDR3 nucleotide sequence: TGTGCCTGGAATCCTCCAGGAGGTGGGGTGTCCTACGAGCAGTACTTC.

Of note for this clonotype: This may come from a read error, since a much larger clone is one base off. V is TRBV15 and J is TRBJ2-1; no reliable D call. Deletions cut 5 bases from V and 10 bases from J, with 12 bases between. The CDR3 sequence is 12 residues long. Germline CDR1 LNHNV, CDR2 YYDKDF (reference sequence). CDR3 residues: CATSLYDEEQFF. The CDR3 nucleotides read TGTGCCACCAGCCTATACGATGAAGAGCAGTTCTTC.

This clonotype showed up many times. Written as DNA, the CDR3 is TGTGCCACCAGTGATTTGCGTGGGACAGGGGGGGTCGGGGAGCTGTTTTTT. Protein: CATSDLRGTGGVGELFF. The rearrangement uses TRBV24-1 and TRBJ2-2; TRBD1 matches 11 bases. V dropped 0 bases and J dropped 7; count of bases not matched to a gene: 6. Germline CDR1 is KGHDR and CDR2 is SFDVKD. The CDR3 has 17 residues.

The sample holds many counts of this clonotype. The rearrangement joins TRBV20-1 to TRBJ1-5; 7 bases are a match to TRBD1. The CDR3 spans 14 residues. V trimming: 5 bases; J trimming: 9 bases; junction bases outside the gene matches: 13. Germline V gives CDR1 DFQATT, CDR2 SNEGSKA (reference sequence). The CDR3 DNA reads TGCAGTGCTTTATCCGGACAGGCAAAAGGGCCCCAGCATTTT. Its protein product is CSALSGQAKGPQHF.

With regard to this clonotype: This may be a read error, as it is one base from a much larger clone. The chain recombines TRBV7-6 with TRBJ2-7, with 7 nucleotides matching TRBD2. The CDR3 runs to 14 residues. With V trimmed by 5 bases and J by 5 bases, 9 bases remained unmatched. Germline V gene sequence: CDR1 SGHVS, CDR2 FNYEAQ. The CDR3 DNA follows: TGTGCCAGCAGCGATTCGGGACTACTCGACGAGCAGTACTTC. Protein: CASSDSGLLDEQYF.

The chain is built from TRBV29-1 and TRBJ2-1; D remains ambiguous. Germline assignment: CDR1 SQVTM and CDR2 ANQGSEA. Deletions cut 8 bases from V and 3 bases from J, with 11 bases between. This CDR3 comprises 12 residues. The CDR3 DNA reads as TGCAGCAATGAGATAGGCTACAATGAGCAGTTCTTC. It encodes CSNEIGYNEQFF.

A remark on this clonotype: At one of its ends the junction is not consistent with the germline gene, which may arise from a read error. J is TRBJ2-2 and V is TRBV11-2; D not resolved. CDR1 is SGHAT, CDR2 FQNNGV, per germline. The CDR3 has 16 amino acids. The CDR3 here is CACSRPRQRNDCELFF. The CDR3 coding sequence is TGTGCCTGCAGCCGGCCCCGGCAGCGTAACGACTGCGAGCTGTTTTTT.

With respect to this clonotype: A much larger clone differs by one base, so this may be a read error. J is TRBJ2-7 and V is TRBV28, with TRBD1 matching over 8 bases. The CDR3 loop spans 14 amino acids. From germline, CDR1 is MDHEN and CDR2 SYDVKM. The CDR3, as DNA: TGTGCCAGAAGTTCCGCCCGGACAGGGAACGAGCAGTACTTC. It encodes CARSSARTGNEQYF.

Notes on this clonotype: The junction departs from germline at one end; a sequencing error may be responsible. V gene TRBV6-5 combines with J gene TRBJ2-7, with 12 positions matching TRBD2. Per germline, CDR1 MNHEY and CDR2 SVGAGI. CDR3 size: 17 residues. CDR3 sequence: CASSRARTSGVPYGQYF. CDR3 nucleotides: TGTGCCAGTAGTCGTGCTAGGACTAGCGGGGTTCCCTACGGGCAGTACTTC.

The chain recombines TRBV4-1 with TRBJ2-7, with D possibly matching TRBD2 (5 bases). The CDR3 totals 15 residues. V lost 6 bases and J lost 2, with 17 bases in between. Germline lookup yields CDR1 MGHRA and CDR2 YSYEKL. CDR3 sequence: CASRLEGNTPYEQYF. Here the CDR3 DNA reads TGCGCCAGCAGACTAGAGGGCAACACTCCCTACGAGCAGTACTTC.

This clonotype was observed many times. This may be a read error, as it is one base from a much larger clone. The rearrangement links TRBV10-3 to TRBJ2-1, with 7 bases aligning to TRBD2. Germline CDR1 and CDR2: ENHRY and SYGVKD. The CDR3 is made up of 14 amino acids. Germline trimming cut 11 bases from V and 2 bases from J; bases unmatched to any gene: 9. CDR3 residues: CAVKMGGAYNEQFF. Written as DNA, the CDR3 is TGTGCCGTCAAGATGGGAGGGGCCTACAATGAGCAGTTCTTC.

Regarding this clonotype: The junction and the germline gene differ at one end; a read error may be behind it. The chain combines TRBV4-2 with TRBJ2-7; D is uncertain. Germline CDR1 LGHNA, CDR2 YNFKEQ. The CDR3 is 16 residues long. The CDR3 loop is CASSQVFGPYSYGQYF. CDR3 DNA sequence: TGTGCCAGCAGCCAAGTATTCGGGCCCTACTCATACGGGCAGTACTTC.

With regard to this clonotype: One junction end does not reproduce the germline sequence, and a read error may be involved. The CDR3 DNA reads as TGTGTCAGCAGCCCGAATCCTTCTACGGGCGATGAGCAGTTCTTC. Translation: CVSSPNPSTGDEQFF. The chain carries TRBV11-1 and TRBJ2-1; D gene uncertain. The V gene's germline CDR1 is SGHAT and CDR2 FQDESV (reference sequence). The CDR3 extends over 15 amino acids.

Many counts were recorded for this clonotype. This clone may be a read error of a much larger clone one base away. In nucleotides, the CDR3 is TGCAGCGTAGTCAGACTTGAAGCTTCCTTT. Protein product: CSVVRLEASF. The chain recombines TRBV29-1 with TRBJ1-1; D gene ambiguous. This CDR3 has 10 residues. The V gene's germline CDR1 is SQVTM and CDR2 ANQGSEA.

As for this clonotype: One end of the junction is discordant with germline, which a read error may explain. The chain uses TRBV4-1 and TRBJ2-1, with TRBD2 matching 13 bases. Germline values: CDR1 MGHRA, CDR2 YSYEKL. CDR3 length: 15 residues. CDR3 in amino acids: CASSQPTSGGAKQFF. DNA of the CDR3: TGCGCCAGCAGCCAACCCACTAGCGGGGGGGCTAAGCAATTCTTC.

About this clonotype itself: A junction end diverges from the germline sequence, so it may reflect a read error. The rearrangement links TRBV5-4 to TRBJ2-1, with D unclear. The CDR3 length is 12 residues. Per the germline V gene, CDR1 is SGHNT and CDR2 is YYREEE (reference sequence). The CDR3 coding sequence is TGTGCCAGCAGCTTGGGCAACAATGATCAGCTCTTT. This translates into CASSLGNNDQLF.

The chain recombines TRBV6-6 with TRBJ2-5, with D possibly TRBD2 on 6 matching bases. The CDR3 is 15 amino acids. Germline CDR1 is MNHNY and CDR2 is SVGAGI (reference sequence). The V and J ends lost 10 bases and 1 base respectively, with 19 bases between them. CDR3 nucleotides: TGTGCCATCAGCGGGCTCGGGGGTCGCCAAGAGACCCAGTACTTC. Protein sequence: CAISGLGGRQETQYF.

The chain has TRBV7-9 and TRBJ2-7; D gene uncertain. The CDR3 has 13 amino acids. Per germline, CDR1 SEHNR and CDR2 FQNEAQ (reference sequence). V gave up 7 bases and J gave up 1 base, with 11 bases separating them. CDR3 protein: CASIFDGSYEQYF. The CDR3 DNA is TGTGCCAGCATCTTCGACGGATCCTACGAGCAGTACTTC.

This clonotype was seen only once. One end of the junction fails to match germline, which may point to a read error. This chain uses TRBV11-2 with TRBJ2-2, with D unclear. CDR1 and CDR2 from the germline V gene are SGHAT and FQNNGV. This CDR3 spans 14 amino acids. CDR3: CTSSLRPGVGELFF. CDR3 nucleotide sequence: TGCACCAGCAGCTTAAGACCCGGAGTCGGGGAGCTGTTTTTT. Variable domain in full (rest from reference TRBV11-2 and TRBJ2-2): EAGVAQSPRYKIIEKRQSVAFWCNPISGHATLYWYQQILGQGPKLLIQFQNNGVVDDSQLPKDRFSAERLKGVDSTLKIQPAKLEDSAVYLCTSSLRPGVGELFFGEGSRLTVL.

The CDR3, as DNA: TGTGCCAGTAGTCCTAGGACAGGGGACTACGAGCAGTACTTC. Translated, it gives CASSPRTGDYEQYF. J is TRBJ2-7 and V is TRBV19; 9 nucleotides line up with TRBD1. The CDR3 consists of 14 residues. The V and J ends lost 5 bases and 3 bases, in that order; junction bases with no gene match: 5. In germline, CDR1 is LNHDA, CDR2 SQIVND (reference sequence). Supplemented by reference TRBV19 and TRBJ2-7, the full variable domain reads DGGITQSPKYLFRKEGQNVTLSCEQNLNHDAMYWYRQDPGQGLRLIYYSQIVNDFQKGDIAEGYSVSREKKESFPLTVTSAQKNPTAFYLCASSPRTGDYEQYFGPGTRLTVT.

The V and J genes are TRBV19 and TRBJ2-7; D may be TRBD2 (5 bases). CDR1 is LNHDA, CDR2 SQIVND, per germline (reference sequence). This CDR3 contains 12 residues. V was shortened by 5 bases and J by 3 bases, with 8 bases between the two germline ends. The DNA of the CDR3 is TGTGCCAGTAGTTTCCGGGACTACGAGCAGTACTTC. Residues: CASSFRDYEQYF. The variable domain in full, completed from reference TRBV19 and TRBJ2-7, reads DGGITQSPKYLFRKEGQNVTLSCEQNLNHDAMYWYRQDPGQGLRLIYYSQIVNDFQKGDIAEGYSVSREKKESFPLTVTSAQKNPTAFYLCASSFRDYEQYFGPGTRLTVT.